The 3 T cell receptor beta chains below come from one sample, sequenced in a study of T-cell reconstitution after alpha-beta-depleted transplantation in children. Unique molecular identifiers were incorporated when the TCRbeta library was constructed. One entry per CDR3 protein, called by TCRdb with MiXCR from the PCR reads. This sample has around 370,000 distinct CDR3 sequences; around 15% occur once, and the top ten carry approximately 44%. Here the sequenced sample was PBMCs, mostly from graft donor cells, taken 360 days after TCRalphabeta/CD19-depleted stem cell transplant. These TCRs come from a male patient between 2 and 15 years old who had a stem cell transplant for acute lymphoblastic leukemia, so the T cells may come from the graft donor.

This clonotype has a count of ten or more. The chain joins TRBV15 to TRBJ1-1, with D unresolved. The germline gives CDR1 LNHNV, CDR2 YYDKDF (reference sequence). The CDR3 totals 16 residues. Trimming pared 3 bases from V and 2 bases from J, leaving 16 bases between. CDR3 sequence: CATSSPFREANTEAFF. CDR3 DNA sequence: TGTGCCACCAGCAGCCCATTTAGGGAGGCTAACACTGAAGCTTTCTTT.

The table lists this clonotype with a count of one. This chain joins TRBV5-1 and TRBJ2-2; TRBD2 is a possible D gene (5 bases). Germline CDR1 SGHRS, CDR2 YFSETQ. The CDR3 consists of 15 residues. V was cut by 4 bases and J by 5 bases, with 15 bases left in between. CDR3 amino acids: CASSPSTKGTGELFF. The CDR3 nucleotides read TGCGCCAGCAGCCCTAGCACCAAAGGGACCGGGGAGCTGTTTTTT.

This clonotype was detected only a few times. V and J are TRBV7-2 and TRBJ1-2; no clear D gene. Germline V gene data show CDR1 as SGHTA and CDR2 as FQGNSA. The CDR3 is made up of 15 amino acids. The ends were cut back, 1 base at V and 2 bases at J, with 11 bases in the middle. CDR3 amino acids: CASSLDNTLNYGYTF. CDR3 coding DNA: TGTGCCAGCAGCTTAGATAACACGTTAAACTATGGCTACACCTTC.